Listed below are T cell receptor beta chains from one sample, sequenced in a study of T cell responses to AZD1222 COVID-19 vaccine. Repertoires were generated with immunoSEQ multiplex PCR, while TCRdb's copy carries only in-frame clones and drops some. The table lists roughly 120,000 clones, 70% to 90% of them singletons. Sequenced here: peripheral blood, sampled on day 0 of AZD1222 vaccination. Receptors were obtained from an adult in good health. CDR3s include the opening cysteine and the closing phenylalanine or tryptophan.

v_gene	j_gene	len	CDR3aa
TRBV11-2	TRBJ2-5	11	CASSSSETQYF
TRBV7-2	TRBJ1-1	15	CASSFTTGMNTEAFF
TRBV5-1	TRBJ1-1	15	CASSLAGRGNTEAFF
TRBV7-9	TRBJ2-7	12	CASSLVGDEQYF
TRBV12-3/TRBV12-4	TRBJ2-1	12	CASSYGSLEQFF
TRBV12-5	TRBJ2-1	15	CASGFGQGLNNEQFF
TRBV11-3	TRBJ2-3	14	CASSLGGRPDTQYF
TRBV7-2	TRBJ1-2	15	CASSLMPGGNYGYTF
TRBV2	TRBJ2-1	13	CASRTGTSNEQFF
TRBV27	TRBJ1-1	13	CASSRSGVAEAFF
TRBV20-1	TRBJ2-5	16	CSASGRELFSQETQYF
TRBV28	TRBJ1-1	14	CASRPTGGPTEAFF
TRBV14	TRBJ2-2	16	CASSQGFRGRTGELFF
TRBV10-3	TRBJ1-5	13	CATVSVENQPQHF
TRBV10-3	TRBJ2-7	14	CAISEGDSTYEQYF
TRBV19	TRBJ1-6	15	CASSRRTGYNSPLHF
TRBV7-8	TRBJ1-6	14	CASSDAHLRGPLHF
TRBV5-1	TRBJ2-5	16	CASSKGTRILEETQYF
TRBV5-4	TRBJ2-3	13	CASSLVGPDTQYF
TRBV29-1	TRBJ1-2	12	CSVTTGSGGYTF
TRBV7-9	TRBJ1-3	15	CASSGSGGSGNTIYF
TRBV29-1	TRBJ2-4	16	CSVEVGTGGIKNIQYF
TRBV27	TRBJ2-5	14	CASSAFGNQETQYF
TRBV7-6	TRBJ2-7	13	CASSLAGGYEQYF
TRBV12-3/TRBV12-4	TRBJ1-2	13	CASSQGRGYGYTF
TRBV5-1	TRBJ2-5	13	CASNEGNRETQYF
TRBV6-2/TRBV6-3	TRBJ2-7	15	CASSYRGVGAYEQYF
TRBV5-1	TRBJ2-5	14	CASSFAGTEETQYF
TRBV19	TRBJ2-1	14	CASSLAGGANEQFF
TRBV10-1	TRBJ2-3	15	CASKGGTGPSDTQYF
TRBV7-2	TRBJ2-1	14	CASSSGTGVREQFF
TRBV5-1	TRBJ2-1	15	CASSERTTEGNEQFF
TRBV12-3/TRBV12-4	TRBJ2-2	13	CASSFQGTGELFF
TRBV6-2/TRBV6-3	TRBJ1-1	13	CASSYYTGLEAFF
TRBV28	TRBJ1-4	14	CASSSAGAGEKLFF
TRBV29-1	TRBJ1-1	11	CSVGAETEAFF
TRBV13	TRBJ1-1	14	CASSLGQGILGAFF
TRBV25-1	TRBJ1-1	14	CASSETGVGTEAFF
TRBV7-9	TRBJ2-1	18	CASSLRGTFHSGLNEQFF
TRBV28	TRBJ1-1	13	CASRRGTNTEAFF
TRBV6-2/TRBV6-3	TRBJ2-7	13	CASSYPGTYEQYF
TRBV4-3	TRBJ1-1	15	CASSRDRGGNTEAFF
TRBV5-1	TRBJ2-7	13	CASRGSSAYEQYF
TRBV4-3	TRBJ2-5	14	CASSQDSAGATQYF
TRBV11-2	TRBJ1-3	14	CASSLGSSGNTIYF
TRBV10-2	TRBJ1-2	14	CASSEDRVIYGYTF
TRBV19	TRBJ1-5	15	CASSIQGASNQPQHF
TRBV5-1	TRBJ1-1	14	CASSLMRGSTEAFF
TRBV7-2	TRBJ2-3	13	CASSIRTGDTQYF
TRBV7-9	TRBJ2-1	15	CASSPRTGVYNEQFF
TRBV18	TRBJ1-3	13	CASSLGSGNTIYF
TRBV19	TRBJ1-1	14	CASSMSSRNTEAFF
TRBV25-1	TRBJ2-7	15	CASSDRGQGMYEQYF
TRBV19	TRBJ1-1	15	CASSTGGAANTEAFF
TRBV10-3	TRBJ2-7	18	CAISESILRTGRSYEQYF
TRBV6-5	TRBJ2-3	14	CASSGTSGADTQYF
TRBV30	TRBJ2-1	16	CAWSEVSRSSYNEQFF